The next 10 T cell receptor beta chains were all read from a single sample in a study of CD8 T cells in Susac syndrome. Random hexamers were used to reverse transcribe about 0.45 to 1 ug of RNA. MiXCR, run by TCRdb on the immunoSEQ multiplex PCR reads, gives a single entry per CDR3 protein. The sample lists 250,000 to 300,000 distinct CDR3 sequences, roughly 85% occurring once. The specimen sequenced was CD8+ T cells from PBMCs. These receptors all come from a human donor with multiple sclerosis.

DNA of the CDR3: TGTGCCATCAGTGGAGACCCGACCGATGAGCAGTTCTTC. It codes for CAISGDPTDEQFF. V usage is TRBV10-3 and J usage is TRBJ2-1; D remains unclear. The CDR3 has 13 residues. V lost 4 bases and J lost 8, with 12 bases in between. CDR1 and CDR2 (germline): ENHRY, SYGVKD.

The chain combines TRBV29-1 with TRBJ2-7; 8 bases align to TRBD1. The CDR3 runs 14 residues. V gave up 4 bases and J gave up 2 bases; unmatched junction bases: 7. Per the germline V gene, CDR1 is SQVTM and CDR2 is ANQGSEA. This CDR3 reads CSVVYRDRTYEQYF. The CDR3 coding sequence is TGCAGCGTTGTGTATCGGGACAGGACCTACGAGCAGTACTTC.

The chain carries TRBV12-3 or TRBV12-4 and TRBJ1-2; D is undetermined. The CDR3 extends over 16 amino acids. V was trimmed by 7 bases and J by 3 bases, leaving 21 bases between them. The CDR3 DNA follows: TGTGCCAGCATTTTTCAAACAGAAGCCCCTCACTATGGCTACACCTTC. Translated, it gives CASIFQTEAPHYGYTF.

The genes are TRBV7-9 and TRBJ2-3; 7 bases are shared with TRBD2. J gave up 1 base and V 6 bases, and 7 bases lay outside the gene matches. Per the germline V gene, CDR1 is SEHNR and CDR2 is FQNEAQ (reference sequence). The CDR3 runs 15 residues. In DNA form, the CDR3 reads TGTGCCAGCAGTTCTGGACTAGATGGCACAGATACGCAGTATTTT. This sequence encodes CASSSGLDGTDTQYF. The full variable domain, in which reference TRBV7-9 and TRBJ2-3 provide the parts outside the CDR3, is DTGVSQNPRHKITKRGQNVTFRCDPISEHNRLYWYRQTLGQGPEFLTYFQNEAQLEKSRLLSDRFSAERPKGSFSTLEIQRTEQGDSAMYLCASSSGLDGTDTQYFGPGTRLTVL.

As to this clonotype: One base away lies a much larger clone, so this may be a sequencing read error. The chain joins TRBV5-6 to TRBJ1-1; no definite D call. There are 11 residues in the CDR3. Germline loops: CDR1 SGHDT, CDR2 YYEEEE. Trimming cost V 0 bases and J 6 bases, with 3 bases left between them. CDR3 sequence: CASSLEAEAFF. The CDR3 DNA reads TGTGCCAGCAGCTTGGAGGCTGAAGCTTTCTTT.

The chain couples TRBV3-1 to TRBJ2-7; 7 positions agree with TRBD2. Germline V gives CDR1 LGHDT, CDR2 YNNKEL (reference sequence). The length of the CDR3 is 16 residues. V lost 4 bases and J lost 2; bases outside the gene matches: 11. CDR3 coding DNA: TGTGCCAGCAGCCTGGCGGGAGCATTTATGGCCTACGAGCAGTACTTC. Protein: CASSLAGAFMAYEQYF.

The V gene is TRBV7-3, the J gene TRBJ2-1; D not certain. V was pared by 2 bases and J by 9 bases, with 8 bases between. This CDR3 has 12 amino acids. Germline V gene lookup returns CDR1 SGHTA and CDR2 FQGTGA. This chain's CDR3 is CASSLRSAEQFF. The CDR3 DNA sequence: TGTGCCAGCAGCTTACGATCCGCTGAGCAGTTCTTC. The full variable domain, with the rest looked up from reference TRBV7-3 and TRBJ2-1, is GAGVSQTPSNKVTEKGKYVELRCDPISGHTALYWYRQSLGQGPEFLIYFQGTGAADDSGLPNDRFFAVRPEGSVSTLKIQRTERGDSAVYLCASSLRSAEQFFGPGTRLTVL.

This clonotype showed up just a few times. The chain employs TRBV6-1 and TRBJ2-3; D is possibly TRBD2 (6 bases). The V gene lost 5 bases and the J gene lost 4 bases, with 16 bases spanning the gap. The CDR3 covers 15 residues. Germline CDR1 MNHNS, CDR2 SASEGT. CDR3 residues: CASSYALSGADTQYF. The CDR3 nucleotides read TGTGCCAGCAGTTACGCCTTGTCGGGAGCAGATACGCAGTATTTT.

The rearrangement links TRBV24-1 to TRBJ2-5; D gene uncertain. The V end lost 4 bases, the J end lost 1 base, and 12 bases lay between the germline ends. Germline-derived CDR1 and CDR2 are KGHDR and SFDVKD. There are 15 residues in the CDR3. The CDR3 DNA sequence: TGTGCCACCAGTGACATGGACGGCTCCCAAGAGACCCAGTACTTC. It translates to CATSDMDGSQETQYF.

J is TRBJ2-1 and V is TRBV7-9; perhaps TRBD2 as D (5 bases). The germline V and J ends were trimmed by 2 bases and 14 bases, with 19 bases remaining between them. CDR1 and CDR2 from the germline V gene are SEHNR and FQNEAQ (reference sequence). The CDR3 has 14 residues. CDR3 sequence reads: CASSLLGFWEMKFF. The CDR3 DNA sequence: TGTGCCAGCAGCTTACTGGGGTTCTGGGAGATGAAGTTCTTC.